The clone carrying this T cell receptor (beta chain) appeared a single time. The sample originates from a study of blood T cell repertoires in COVID-19. Overall study context: Samples taken during acute and convalescent COVID-19 were collected in the United States, Italy and Spain. T cells, B-cell-depleted T cells, or PBMCs provided the cDNA or gDNA that served as material.

The ends lost 1 base at V and 5 bases at J; junction bases unmatched: 5. This CDR3 has 15 residues. Germline V lookup: CDR1 SGHTA, CDR2 FQGNSA. In the original analysis: The authors estimated nucleated cell counts from reference gene primer amplification. The protocol was immunoSEQ multiplex PCR, while the TCRdb copy is restricted to in-frame clones and leaves out a portion. For V, J and clone size, that table is used; D and trimming come from the DNA. The repertoire holds 250,000 to 350,000 clones, with roughly nine tenths as singletons. The chain has TRBV7-2 and TRBJ2-3; 8 nucleotides match TRBD1. Sequencing was done on a sample of peripheral blood. The receptor comes from a woman in her forties or fifties who had recovered from COVID-19. This CDR3 is CASSLGQGWGDTQYF. CDR3 sequence (DNA): TGTGCCAGCAGCTTAGGACAGGGGTGGGGAGATACGCAGTATTTT.